This T cell receptor (beta chain) derives from a study of post-analysis software for immune sequencing data. cDNA libraries of TCR beta carried unique molecular identifiers. TCRdb ran MiXCR on the PCR reads and lists one entry per CDR3 protein. The table records over 700,000 distinct CDR3 sequences, 30% of them present only once. This clonotype was counted a few times. What it binds is unknown. V gave up 10 bases and J gave up 4 bases, with 23 bases separating them. Germline V gene lookup returns CDR1 ENHRY and CDR2 SYGVKD. The CDR3 has 16 amino acids. Findings and limits, study-wide: For normalized Chao1 diversity, multiple sclerosis patients scored significantly lower than controls did. Five or six TRBV segments were more frequent in patients than controls; TRBV5-6, TRBV5-1 and TRBV20-1 belonged to this group.

This sequence was found in a girl aged 5-17 years with multiple sclerosis. The rearrangement joins TRBV10-3 to TRBJ2-1; D uncertain. Sequenced input: blood. CDR3 nucleotide sequence: TGTGCCACGAGCAAACTAAAGACACACACTTACAATGAGCAGTTCTTC. Protein product: CATSKLKTHTYNEQFF.